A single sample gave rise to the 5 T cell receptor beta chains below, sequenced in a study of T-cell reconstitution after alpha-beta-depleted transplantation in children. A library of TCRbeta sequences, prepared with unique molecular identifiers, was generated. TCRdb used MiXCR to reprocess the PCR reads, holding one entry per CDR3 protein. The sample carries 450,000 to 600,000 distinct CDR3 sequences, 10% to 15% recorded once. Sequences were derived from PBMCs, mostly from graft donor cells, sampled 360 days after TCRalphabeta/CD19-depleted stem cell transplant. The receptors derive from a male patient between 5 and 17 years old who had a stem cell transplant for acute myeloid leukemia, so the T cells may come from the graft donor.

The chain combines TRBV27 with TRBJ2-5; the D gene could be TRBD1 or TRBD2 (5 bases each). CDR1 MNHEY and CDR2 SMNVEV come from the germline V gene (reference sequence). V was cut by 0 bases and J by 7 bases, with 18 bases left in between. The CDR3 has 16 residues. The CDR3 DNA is TGTGCCAGCAGTTTATCTCGGAGCAACCGGGACCCGACCCAGTACTTC. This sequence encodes CASSLSRSNRDPTQYF.

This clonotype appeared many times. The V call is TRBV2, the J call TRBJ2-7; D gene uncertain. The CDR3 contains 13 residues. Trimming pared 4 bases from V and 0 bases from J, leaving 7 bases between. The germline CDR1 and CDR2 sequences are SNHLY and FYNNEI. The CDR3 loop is CASSVWFSYEQYF. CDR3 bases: TGTGCCAGCAGTGTTTGGTTCTCCTACGAGCAGTACTTC.

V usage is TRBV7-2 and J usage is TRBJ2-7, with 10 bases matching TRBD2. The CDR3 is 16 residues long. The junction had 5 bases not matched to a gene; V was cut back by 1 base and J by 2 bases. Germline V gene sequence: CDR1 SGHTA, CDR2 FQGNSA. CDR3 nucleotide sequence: TGTGCCAGCAGCTTAGGAACTAGCGGGACCACCTACGAGCAGTACTTC. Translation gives CASSLGTSGTTYEQYF.

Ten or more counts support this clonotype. DNA of the CDR3: TGTGCCAGCAGTTGGTTGCGGGCTTCCACAGATACGCAGTATTTT. Its translation is CASSWLRASTDTQYF. The rearrangement links TRBV12-3 or TRBV12-4 to TRBJ2-3, with D possibly matching TRBD2 (5 bases). Trimming removed 4 bases at V and 2 bases at J, with 13 bases between. CDR3 length: 15 residues.

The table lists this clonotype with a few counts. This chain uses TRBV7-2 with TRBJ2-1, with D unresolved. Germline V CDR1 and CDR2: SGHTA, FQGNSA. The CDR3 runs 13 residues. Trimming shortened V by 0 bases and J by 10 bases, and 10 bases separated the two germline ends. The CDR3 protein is CASSLAPRNEQFF. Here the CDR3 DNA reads TGTGCCAGCAGCTTAGCCCCGCGAAACGAGCAGTTCTTC. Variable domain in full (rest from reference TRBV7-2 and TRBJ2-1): GAGVSQSPSNKVTEKGKDVELRCDPISGHTALYWYRQSLGQGLEFLIYFQGNSAPDKSGLPSDRFSAERTGGSVSTLTIQRTQQEDSAVYLCASSLAPRNEQFFGPGTRLTVL.